A single sample is the source of the 26 T cell receptor beta chains below, sequenced in a study of blood T cell repertoires in COVID-19. Data came from immunoSEQ multiplex PCR; TCRdb stores just in-frame clones and leaves some out. The sample lists about 440,000 clones, more than 70% occurring once. The sequenced material came from peripheral blood. The source of these receptors is a woman aged 45-60 years with COVID-19, enrolled during active disease.

The CDR3 loop is CASSLLAGVRNEQFF. DNA of the CDR3: TGTGCCAGCAGCTTACTAGCGGGGGTCCGGAATGAGCAGTTCTTC. The V gene is TRBV7-3, the J gene TRBJ2-1; 10 nucleotides match TRBD2. CDR1 and CDR2 (germline): SGHTA, FQGTGA. The length of the CDR3 is 15 residues. J was trimmed by 7 bases and V by 2 bases; bases with no gene match: 5.

The rearrangement uses TRBV7-9 and TRBJ2-3; TRBD2 is a possible D gene (5 bases). Germline values: CDR1 SEHNR, CDR2 FQNEAQ (reference sequence). V was pared by 1 base and J by 15 bases, with 14 bases between. The CDR3 spans 12 residues. The CDR3 sequence is CASSLVSRGPYF. The CDR3 coding sequence is TGTGCCAGCAGCTTAGTATCTAGAGGGCCATATTTT.

This rearrangement joins TRBV19 to TRBJ2-7; D is possibly TRBD1 (7 bases). The germline V gene has CDR1 LNHDA and CDR2 SQIVND (reference sequence). This CDR3 contains 14 residues. Trimming shortened V by 5 bases and J by 3 bases, and 14 bases separated the two germline ends. CDR3 nucleotides: TGTGCCAGTAGTGTTCGCAGGGGGGACTACGAGCAGTACTTC. As protein: CASSVRRGDYEQYF.

This chain connects TRBV7-9 to TRBJ1-2; tentative D call: TRBD1 (6 bases). Germline V gene data show CDR1 as SEHNR and CDR2 as FQNEAQ (reference sequence). This CDR3 is built from 18 residues. The V end lost 2 bases, the J end lost 0 bases, and 19 bases lay between the germline ends. CDR3 loop: CASSLPLLGGGANYGYTF. In nucleotides, the CDR3 is TGTGCCAGCAGCTTACCCCTTCTGGGGGGGGGCGCTAACTATGGCTACACCTTC. Variable domain in full (rest from reference TRBV7-9 and TRBJ1-2): DTGVSQNPRHKITKRGQNVTFRCDPISEHNRLYWYRQTLGQGPEFLTYFQNEAQLEKSRLLSDRFSAERPKGSFSTLEIQRTEQGDSAMYLCASSLPLLGGGANYGYTFGSGTRLTVV.

The V call is TRBV3-1 (or the pseudogene TRBV3-2), the J call TRBJ1-4, with D possibly matching TRBD1 (6 bases). From germline, CDR1 is LGHDT and CDR2 YNNKEL (reference sequence). Trimming removed 0 bases at V and 6 bases at J, with 23 bases between. This CDR3 spans 19 amino acids. The CDR3 DNA reads as TGTGCCAGCAGCCAAGATCCAGCGGGGGGCGGTTTTTCCGATGAAAAACTGTTTTTT. Residues: CASSQDPAGGGFSDEKLFF.

J is TRBJ1-2 and V is TRBV9; D may be TRBD1 (6 bases). V lost 0 bases and J 6 bases, leaving 21 bases between the germline ends. The V gene's germline CDR1 is SGDLS and CDR2 YYNGEE. The CDR3 is 17 amino acids. CDR3 in amino acids: CASSVDLASGTPNGYTF. CDR3 nucleotides: TGTGCCAGCAGCGTAGACTTAGCCTCCGGGACACCCAATGGCTACACCTTC.

In this sample, this clone turned up a few times. The J gene is TRBJ1-1, the V gene TRBV7-9; TRBD1 might be the D (5 bases). Germline loops: CDR1 SEHNR, CDR2 FQNEAQ (reference sequence). The CDR3 has 13 amino acids. With 0 bases removed from V and 6 bases from J, the gap between germline ends came to 8 bases. The CDR3 region has the DNA TGTGCCAGCAGCTTAGCTGACAGCCCTGAAGCTTTCTTT. This codes for CASSLADSPEAFF.

The J gene is TRBJ1-1, the V gene TRBV6-1; D not resolved. CDR3 length equals 16 residues. Trimming took 3 bases from V and 7 from J, leaving 21 bases between them. The germline V gene encodes CDR1 MNHNS and CDR2 SASEGT. The CDR3 sequence: CASSDLGLGVGGEAFF. The DNA for the CDR3 is TGTGCCAGCAGTGACCTAGGTCTCGGGGTCGGTGGTGAAGCTTTCTTT.

The V gene is TRBV9, the J gene TRBJ2-3, with D hard to call. CDR1 and CDR2 (germline): SGDLS, YYNGEE. This CDR3 has 15 residues. The ends were cut back, 1 base at V and 5 bases at J, with 14 bases in the middle. CDR3 protein: CASSVSGAGLDTQYF. The DNA of the CDR3 is TGTGCCAGCAGCGTATCAGGCGCAGGCTTAGATACGCAGTATTTT.

This clone was recorded once. The chain links TRBV30 to TRBJ2-2; TRBD1 agrees at 8 bases. CDR1 is GTSNPN, CDR2 SVGIG, per germline (reference sequence). The CDR3 has 15 residues. J was trimmed by 1 base and V by 7 bases; bases with no gene match: 8. The CDR3 protein is CASSTGTGNTGELFF. In DNA form, the CDR3 reads TGTGCCTCATCCACCGGGACAGGGAACACCGGGGAGCTGTTTTTT.

The chain has TRBV7-9 and TRBJ1-2; perhaps TRBD1 as D (6 bases). This CDR3 is built from 13 residues. V lost 5 bases and J lost 8, with 15 bases in between. Germline V gene sequence: CDR1 SEHNR, CDR2 FQNEAQ (reference sequence). The CDR3 reads CASSLQGTEGYTF. The CDR3, as DNA: TGTGCCAGCAGCCTACAGGGTACGGAGGGCTACACCTTC.

This clone has just one count. This chain uses TRBV7-2 with TRBJ2-3, with TRBD2 as a possible D gene (6 bases). Germline CDR1 and CDR2: SGHTA and FQGNSA. With 3 bases removed from V and 5 bases from J, the gap between germline ends came to 12 bases. This CDR3 region has 14 residues. Here the CDR3 DNA reads TGTGCCAGCAGCTTCGGACTGGGAGGAGATACGCAGTATTTT. This codes for CASSFGLGGDTQYF.

This clone has only one observation. The V gene is TRBV20-1, the J gene TRBJ1-2; 7 bases line up with TRBD1. Germline V gives CDR1 DFQATT, CDR2 SNEGSKA (reference sequence). The CDR3 has 11 amino acids. The CDR3 sequence: CSSQGPHGYTF. Written as DNA, the CDR3 is TGCAGCTCACAGGGGCCCCATGGCTACACCTTC.

The chain recombines TRBV5-4 with TRBJ2-7, with a tentative D call TRBD2 (5 bases). V was shortened by 4 bases and J by 3 bases, with 14 bases between the two germline ends. The CDR3 runs 14 residues. Germline assignment: CDR1 SGHNT and CDR2 YYREEE (reference sequence). CDR3 in DNA: TGTGCCAGCAGCCCGGGGATCCTCCTCTACGAGCAGTACTTC. It encodes CASSPGILLYEQYF.

This clone was counted only a few times. The chain recombines TRBV2 with TRBJ1-1; D possibly corresponds to TRBD1 (5 bases). V was pared by 6 bases and J by 10 bases, with 12 bases between. There are 11 residues in the CDR3. Germline V gene lookup returns CDR1 SNHLY and CDR2 FYNNEI. CDR3 protein: CASRRREGAFF. The DNA for the CDR3 is TGTGCCAGCAGGCGCAGGGAAGGAGCTTTCTTT.

This clone was observed a few times. The chain employs TRBV4-1 and TRBJ2-7; tentative D call: TRBD1 (6 bases). The V end was cut by 1 base, the J end by 5 bases, with 18 bases between. CDR1 is MGHRA, CDR2 YSYEKL, per germline. This CDR3 region has 16 residues. The chain's CDR3 is CASSQVTGPMGDEQYF. The CDR3 DNA reads as TGCGCCAGCAGCCAAGTTACAGGGCCGATGGGTGACGAGCAGTACTTC.

In DNA, the CDR3 is TGCGCCAGCAGCCAATTACTAGCGGGGATTTCCTACGAGCAGTACTTC. Translated, it gives CASSQLLAGISYEQYF. The rearrangement joins TRBV4-1 to TRBJ2-7; TRBD2 agrees at 10 bases. CDR1 is MGHRA and CDR2 is YSYEKL in the germline V gene. The CDR3 runs 16 residues. Trimming removed 2 bases from V and 1 base from J; junction bases left unmatched: 5.

V gene TRBV2 combines with J gene TRBJ2-5; 8 bases are shared with TRBD2. The V gene end was trimmed by 6 bases and the J gene end by 5 bases; junction bases not matched to a gene: 14. CDR3 length equals 16 residues. Germline lookup yields CDR1 SNHLY and CDR2 FYNNEI. CDR3 residues: CASRESAGGRPETQYF. In DNA, the CDR3 is TGTGCCAGCAGGGAGTCGGCGGGGGGACGTCCGGAGACCCAGTACTTC.

A remark on this clone: Other DNA sequences in this sample translate to the same CDR3. The gene calls are TRBV6-5 and TRBJ1-1, with a weak D call TRBD1 (5 bases). Per the germline V gene, CDR1 is MNHEY and CDR2 is SVGAGI. Trimming shortened V by 1 base and J by 5 bases, and 8 bases separated the two germline ends. This CDR3 spans 13 amino acids. CDR3 protein: CASSYWGGTEAFF. For the CDR3, the DNA is TGTGCCAGCAGTTACTGGGGGGGGACTGAAGCTTTCTTT.

The V gene is TRBV27, the J gene TRBJ1-5; TRBD1 matches at 10 bases. CDR3 size: 16 residues. Per germline, CDR1 MNHEY and CDR2 SMNVEV (reference sequence). The V gene end was trimmed by 5 bases and the J gene end by 3 bases; junction bases not matched to a gene: 7. The CDR3 DNA reads as TGTGCCAGCAGTCCCCGGACAGGGGGAGACAATCAGCCCCAGCATTTT. The encoded protein is CASSPRTGGDNQPQHF.

This chain connects TRBV24-1 to TRBJ1-3, with unresolved D. Germline assignment: CDR1 KGHDR and CDR2 SFDVKD. The CDR3 extends over 16 amino acids. The V end was cut by 7 bases, the J end by 2 bases, with 17 bases between. DNA of the CDR3: TGTGCCACCAGATTTCACACACAGATCGCTGGAAACACCATATATTTT. Encoded protein: CATRFHTQIAGNTIYF.

This sequence joins TRBV9 and TRBJ2-3; 12 bases fit TRBD2. V shed 0 bases, J shed 9 bases, and the junction held 5 bases outside the gene matches. CDR3 length equals 15 residues. CDR1 and CDR2 from the germline V gene are SGDLS and YYNGEE. Here the CDR3 reads CASSVGTSGVNTQYF. CDR3 nucleotide sequence: TGTGCCAGCAGCGTAGGGACTAGCGGGGTCAACACGCAGTATTTT.

The chain's CDR3 is CASSIASGGNTEAFF. CDR3 nucleotide sequence: TGTGCCAGTAGTATAGCTTCAGGGGGGAACACTGAAGCTTTCTTT. V gene TRBV19 combines with J gene TRBJ1-1; 7 nucleotides align to TRBD1. With V trimmed by 1 base and J by 1 base, 3 bases remained unmatched. The CDR3 contains 15 residues. From germline, CDR1 is LNHDA and CDR2 SQIVND (reference sequence).

The V gene is TRBV6-5, the J gene TRBJ1-2; 10 bases match TRBD1. Germline CDR1 reads MNHEY; CDR2 reads SVGAGI. V lost 8 bases, J lost 5 bases, and 2 bases stayed unmatched. The CDR3 is made up of 12 amino acids. CDR3 nucleotide sequence: TGTGCCAGCGGGACAGGGGATTATGGCTACACCTTC. It codes for CASGTGDYGYTF.

The rearrangement uses TRBV6-5 and TRBJ2-7, with D maybe TRBD2 (5 bases). Germline V lookup: CDR1 MNHEY, CDR2 SVGAGI. CDR3 length: 13 residues. V shed 2 bases and J shed 7 bases, with 12 bases lying between them. The CDR3 sequence is CASSYPAWEEQYF. The CDR3, as DNA: TGTGCCAGCAGTTACCCGGCCTGGGAGGAGCAGTACTTC.

The gene calls are TRBV6-2 or TRBV6-3 and TRBJ1-2; D is unclear. Germline values: CDR1 MNHEY, CDR2 SVGEGT. CDR3 length equals 15 residues. V was shortened by 0 bases and J by 0 bases, with 8 bases between the two germline ends. The CDR3 loop is CASSYSRGANYGYTF. The CDR3 nucleotides read TGTGCCAGCAGTTACTCGAGAGGAGCTAACTATGGCTACACCTTC.